This TCR beta chain was documented in a study of Graves' ophthalmopathy and Graves' hyperthyroidism. This CDR3 has 11 amino acids. Germline assignment: CDR1 SGHTA and CDR2 FQGNSA. Turning to this clonotype: One end of the junction is discordant with germline, which a read error may explain.

RNA transcripts were the source from which TCR beta CDR3 regions were amplified. In the first round, RT-PCR was carried out with HTBI primers, and a multiplex PCR formed the second round. TCRdb redid the calling of the multiplex PCR reads with MiXCR, one entry per CDR3 protein. The table lists around 400,000 distinct CDR3 sequences, about 21% of them singletons. The V call is TRBV7-2, the J call TRBJ1-2, with D possibly being TRBD1 (5 bases). This clonotype was sampled from a woman aged 18-29 years with stable Graves' hyperthyroidism. The sample taken for sequencing was peripheral blood. CDR3 loop: CALDNFYRYTF. The CDR3 DNA reads as TGTGCCCTGGACAACTTCTATCGCTACACCTTC.